This TCR beta chain stems from a study of T cells after yellow fever vaccination. This clonotype came up a few times. Its target is unknown. Study-wide results and caveats: Post-booster repertoires contained most primary-vaccination clones again (roughly 96% CD4, 88% CD8). Among all clonotypes, a small share was observed in both CD4 and CD8 compartments.

UMIs and a universal primer site were added when TCR cDNA was made by 5'RACE template switching. MiXCR was run by TCRdb on the 5' RACE reads, yielding one entry per CDR3 protein. The repertoire has nearly 350,000 distinct CDR3 sequences, roughly 8% of them found once; the top ten carry around 17%. The TCR was taken from a man aged 18-30 years who received the YFV17D yellow fever vaccine. The sequenced sample was PBMCs, obtained about 41 days after the first yellow fever vaccination.

CDR3 nucleotide sequence: TGTGCCAGCAGCTTAGCGTGGCCTGGACAGGGTTCACCCCTCCACTTT. Translation: CASSLAWPGQGSPLHF. The chain recombines TRBV11-2 with TRBJ1-6, with 8 nucleotides matching TRBD1. With V trimmed by 1 base and J by 9 bases, 8 bases remained unmatched. This CDR3 comprises 16 residues. The germline V gene has CDR1 SGHAT and CDR2 FQNNGV.